What follows describes a single T cell receptor (beta chain). Its antigen is unknown. These data are taken from a study of identical twins. Study conclusions and caveats: Models predicted too little out-of-frame TCR alpha sharing in monozygotic twins.

Trimming left V 4 bases short and J 3 bases short, with 5 bases between. The CDR3 loop spans 12 amino acids. Germline-derived CDR1 and CDR2 are KGHDR and SFDVKD. MiXCR was run by TCRdb on the 5' RACE reads, yielding one entry per CDR3 protein. The repertoire has around 550,000 distinct CDR3 sequences, about 15% of them found once; the top ten carry roughly 0.43%. The same sample was also studied in work on yellow fever vaccine responses in identical twins.

The clonotype was recovered from a young woman in good health. The V call is TRBV24-1, the J call TRBJ1-2; no clear D gene. The sample was CD4+ T cells sorted from blood. The CDR3, as DNA: TGTGCCACCAGTGAAGGACACTATGGCTACACCTTC. Translation: CATSEGHYGYTF.